The next 13 T cell receptor beta chains were all read from a single sample in a study of blood T cell repertoires in COVID-19. Sequencing used immunoSEQ multiplex PCR; TCRdb keeps in-frame clones, though not all of them. Of 300,000 or so clones listed, more than 70% were seen once; the top ten hold 5% to 7%. The sample was peripheral blood. These receptors originate from a man younger than 35 who had recovered from COVID-19.

The rearrangement uses TRBV25-1 and TRBJ2-7; 10 bases line up with TRBD2. This CDR3 spans 15 amino acids. V dropped 7 bases and J dropped 6; count of bases not matched to a gene: 12. The germline CDR1 and CDR2 sequences are MGHDK and SYGVNS. The chain's CDR3 is CASTAPAGGPVEQYF. The CDR3 DNA is TGTGCCAGCACGGCCCCAGCGGGAGGGCCTGTCGAGCAGTACTTC.

The J gene is TRBJ2-2, the V gene TRBV6-5, with 8 bases lining up with TRBD1. Germline V CDR1 and CDR2: MNHEY, SVGAGI. The CDR3 length is 15 residues. V dropped 7 bases and J dropped 5; count of bases not matched to a gene: 9. The chain's CDR3 is CASTIGQGGTGELFF. The DNA for the CDR3 is TGTGCCAGCACGATAGGACAGGGCGGGACCGGGGAGCTGTTTTTT.

Worth noting for this clone: The same CDR3 also results from other DNA sequences found in this sample. This chain joins TRBV12-3 or TRBV12-4 and TRBJ2-7; D remains unclear. V was pared by 8 bases and J by 0 bases, with 8 bases between. The CDR3 extends over 12 amino acids. The CDR3: CASSYGSYEQYF. DNA of the CDR3: TGTGCCAGCTCCTACGGCTCCTACGAGCAGTACTTC.

This chain connects TRBV5-6 to TRBJ1-4; D remains ambiguous. The CDR3 contains 13 residues. Trimming removed 4 bases from V and 3 bases from J, with 7 bases in between. Germline CDR1 SGHDT, CDR2 YYEEEE. The CDR3 spells CASSEGANEKLFF. The CDR3 coding sequence is TGTGCCAGCAGCGAGGGAGCTAATGAAAAACTGTTTTTT.

The CDR3 sequence is CASSQVRGASKNIQYF. Here the CDR3 DNA reads TGTGCCAGCAGCCAAGTCAGGGGGGCCAGCAAAAACATTCAGTACTTC. The chain links TRBV14 to TRBJ2-4; possibly TRBD1 for D (7 bases). CDR3 length equals 16 residues. CDR1 and CDR2 from the germline V gene are SGHDN and FVKESK. The V and J ends lost 1 base and 3 bases respectively, with 13 bases between them.

Only a few counts were recorded for this clone. This rearrangement joins TRBV5-8 to TRBJ2-7; TRBD1 might be the D (6 bases). The V end lost 4 bases, the J end lost 2 bases, and 13 bases lay between the germline ends. This CDR3 is 14 amino acids long. CDR1 and CDR2 (germline): SGHTS, YDEGEE. CDR3 sequence: CASSRRQDAYEQYF. The CDR3 DNA reads TGTGCCAGCAGCCGCCGACAGGACGCCTACGAGCAGTACTTC. Full variable domain (missing parts from reference TRBV5-8 and TRBJ2-7): EAGVTQSPTHLIKTRGQQATLRCSPISGHTSVYWYQQALGLGLQFLLWYDEGEERNRGNFPPRFSGRQFPNYSSELNVNALELEDSALYLCASSRRQDAYEQYFGPGTRLTVT.

The chain carries TRBV9 and TRBJ1-2; D not resolved. CDR1 is SGDLS, CDR2 YYNGEE, per germline. V lost 3 bases, J lost 1 base, and 4 bases lay in between. The CDR3 is 12 residues long. The CDR3 loop is CASSGSNYGYTF. Written as DNA, the CDR3 is TGTGCCAGCAGCGGGAGTAACTATGGCTACACCTTC.

V is TRBV5-1 and J is TRBJ2-1, with a tentative D call TRBD1 (5 bases). The germline gives CDR1 SGHRS, CDR2 YFSETQ. V lost 4 bases and J 15 bases, leaving 17 bases between the germline ends. The CDR3 runs to 12 residues. CDR3 in amino acids: CASSPDSARGFF. CDR3 DNA sequence: TGCGCCAGCAGCCCTGACAGTGCCCGAGGGTTCTTC.

The chain couples TRBV6-5 to TRBJ2-7, with TRBD1 matching over 8 bases. The V and J ends lost 4 bases and 1 base, in that order; junction bases with no gene match: 6. The CDR3 sequence is 15 residues long. Germline V gene lookup returns CDR1 MNHEY and CDR2 SVGAGI. The CDR3 DNA sequence: TGTGCCAGCAGTTCATTAGACAGGGGATCCTACGAGCAGTACTTC. Amino acid sequence: CASSSLDRGSYEQYF.

This clone has more than one count but fewer than ten. The chain joins TRBV6-5 to TRBJ1-3; D is perhaps TRBD1 (6 bases). Trimming removed 2 bases at V and 4 bases at J, with 9 bases between. The V gene's germline CDR1 is MNHEY and CDR2 SVGAGI. The CDR3 length is 14 residues. The CDR3 is CASSYQGLGNTIYF. The CDR3 nucleotides are TGTGCCAGCAGTTACCAGGGGCTGGGAAACACCATATATTTT.

The chain is built from TRBV25-1 and TRBJ1-6; maybe TRBD1 (6 bases). The CDR3 has 17 amino acids. Germline V gene data show CDR1 as MGHDK and CDR2 as SYGVNS. Trimming left V 2 bases short and J 7 bases short, with 18 bases between. In DNA, the CDR3 is TGTGCCAGCAGTGAAATCACGGGGGGCGTCTCGAATTCACCCCTCCACTTT. It specifies CASSEITGGVSNSPLHF.

This rearrangement joins TRBV5-1 to TRBJ1-5; D is ambiguous. The germline CDR1 and CDR2 sequences are SGHRS and YFSETQ. The CDR3 contains 13 residues. Between the trimmed V and J ends, which lost 4 bases and 5 bases, there was a span of 10 bases. The CDR3 here is CASSPDGDQPQHF. CDR3 in DNA: TGCGCCAGCAGCCCGGACGGGGATCAGCCCCAGCATTTT.

The table lists this clone with a count of one. CDR3 DNA sequence: TGCGCCAGCAGCTTGGCACCAGGGCCGAACACTGAAGCTTTCTTT. Protein sequence: CASSLAPGPNTEAFF. The chain links TRBV5-1 to TRBJ1-1, with D possibly being TRBD1 (5 bases). Germline V gene data show CDR1 as SGHRS and CDR2 as YFSETQ. Deletions cut 0 bases from V and 1 base from J, with 10 bases between. This CDR3 has 15 residues.